This TCR beta chain was recovered during a study of vaccination and CD4 T cells after COVID-19. Across the study: Following dose two, a median about 70 days (range 14 to 241) passed before post-vaccine samples were taken. Overall study findings and caveats: Only relatively few convalescent patients were studied, and early post-infection timepoints were not analyzed. Within convalescent individuals, 304 out of 307 vaccine-specific clones proved to be spike mono-reactive.

The length of the CDR3 is 15 residues. The V gene end was trimmed by 6 bases and the J gene end by 4 bases; junction bases not matched to a gene: 7. Germline values: CDR1 MNHEY, CDR2 SMNVEV (reference sequence). Note on this clonotype: Its antigen is as yet unknown.

Specified treatment: approximately nine-day PBMC culture with coronavirus spike peptide pools or control peptides (ViraFEST assay). With the Oncomine TCR Beta short-read assay, DNA from cultured CD4+ T cells was sequenced. From CD4+ T cells that had been cultured, genomic DNA was extracted. TCRdb ran MiXCR on the PCR reads and lists one entry per CDR3 protein. Of approximately 20,000 distinct CDR3 sequences in the sample, 55% to 70% were seen once. This clonotype was obtained from a human donor who had recovered from COVID-19. The specimen sequenced was CD4+ T cells from blood, cultured in vitro. This chain uses TRBV27 with TRBJ1-1; 11 nucleotides line up with TRBD1. The DNA of the CDR3 is TGTGCCAGCAGGAGGACAGGGGGCGCGGGCACTGAAGCTTTCTTT. This encodes CASRRTGGAGTEAFF.